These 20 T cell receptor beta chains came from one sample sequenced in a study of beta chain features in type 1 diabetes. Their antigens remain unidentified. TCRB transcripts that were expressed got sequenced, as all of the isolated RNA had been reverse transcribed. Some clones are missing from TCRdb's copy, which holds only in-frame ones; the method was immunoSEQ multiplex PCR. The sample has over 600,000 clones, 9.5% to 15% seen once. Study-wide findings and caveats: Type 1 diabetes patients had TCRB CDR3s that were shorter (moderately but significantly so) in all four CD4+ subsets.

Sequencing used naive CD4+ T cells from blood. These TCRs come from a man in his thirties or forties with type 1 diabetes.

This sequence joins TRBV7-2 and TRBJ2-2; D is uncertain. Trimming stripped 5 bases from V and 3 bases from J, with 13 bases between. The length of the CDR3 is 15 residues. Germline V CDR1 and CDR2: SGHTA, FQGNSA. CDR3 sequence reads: CASSPPGVDTGELFF. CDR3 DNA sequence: TGTGCCAGCAGCCCACCCGGCGTGGACACCGGGGAGCTGTTTTTT. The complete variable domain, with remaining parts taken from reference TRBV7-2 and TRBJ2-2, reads GAGVSQSPSNKVTEKGKDVELRCDPISGHTALYWYRQSLGQGLEFLIYFQGNSAPDKSGLPSDRFSAERTGGSVSTLTIQRTQQEDSAVYLCASSPPGVDTGELFFGEGSRLTVL.

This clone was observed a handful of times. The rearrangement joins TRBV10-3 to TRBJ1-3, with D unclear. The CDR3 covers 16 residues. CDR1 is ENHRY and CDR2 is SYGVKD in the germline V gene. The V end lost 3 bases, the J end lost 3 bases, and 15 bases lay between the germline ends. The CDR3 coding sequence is TGTGCCATCAGTGAAAACGAAGGGCTAAGTGGAAACACCATATATTTT. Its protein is CAISENEGLSGNTIYF.

Here the CDR3 DNA reads TGTGCCTGCCGGGGCCAGGGAACAGATACGCAGTATTTT. Protein sequence: CACRGQGTDTQYF. V gene TRBV6-5 combines with J gene TRBJ2-3; possibly TRBD1 or TRBD2 for D (5 bases each). Germline values: CDR1 MNHEY, CDR2 SVGAGI. The CDR3 is 13 residues long. V was trimmed by 11 bases and J by 3 bases, leaving 15 bases between them.

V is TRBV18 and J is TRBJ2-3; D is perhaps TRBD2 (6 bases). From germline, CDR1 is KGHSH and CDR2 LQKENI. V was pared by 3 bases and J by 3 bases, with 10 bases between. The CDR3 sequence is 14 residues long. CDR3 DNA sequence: TGTGCCAGCTCACCCCCGGGGGAAACAGATACGCAGTATTTT. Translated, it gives CASSPPGETDTQYF.

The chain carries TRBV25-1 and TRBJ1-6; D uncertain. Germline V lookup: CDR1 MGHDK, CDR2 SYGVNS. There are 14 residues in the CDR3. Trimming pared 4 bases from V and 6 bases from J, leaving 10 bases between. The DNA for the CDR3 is TGTGCCAGCAGTGGCTTTGGGCGTAATTCACCCCTCCACTTT. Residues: CASSGFGRNSPLHF.

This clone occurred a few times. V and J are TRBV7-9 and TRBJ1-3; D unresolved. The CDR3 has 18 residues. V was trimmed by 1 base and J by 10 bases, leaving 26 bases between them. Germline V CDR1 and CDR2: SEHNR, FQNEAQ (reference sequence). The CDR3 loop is CASSLGLAKRSLEKTIYF. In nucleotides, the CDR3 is TGTGCCAGCAGCTTAGGGCTGGCAAAGCGCTCTCTGGAAAAAACCATATATTTT.

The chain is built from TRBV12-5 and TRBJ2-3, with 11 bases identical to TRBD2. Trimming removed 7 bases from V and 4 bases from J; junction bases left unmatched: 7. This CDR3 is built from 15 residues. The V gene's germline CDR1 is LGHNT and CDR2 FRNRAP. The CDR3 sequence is CASAPTSGGADTQYF. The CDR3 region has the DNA TGTGCTAGTGCCCCTACTAGCGGGGGTGCAGATACGCAGTATTTT.

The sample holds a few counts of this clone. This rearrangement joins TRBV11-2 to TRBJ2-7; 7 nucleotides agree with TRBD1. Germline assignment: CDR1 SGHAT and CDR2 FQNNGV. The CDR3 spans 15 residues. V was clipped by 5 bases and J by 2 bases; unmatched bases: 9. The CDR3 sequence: CASSQVPGQTYEQYF. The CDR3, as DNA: TGTGCCAGCAGCCAAGTACCGGGACAGACCTACGAGCAGTACTTC.

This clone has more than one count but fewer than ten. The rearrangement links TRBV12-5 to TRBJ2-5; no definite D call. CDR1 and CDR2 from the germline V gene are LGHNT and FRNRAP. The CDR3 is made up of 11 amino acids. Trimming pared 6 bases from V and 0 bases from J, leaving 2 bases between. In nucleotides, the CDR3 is TGTGCTAGTGGCTACCAAGAGACCCAGTACTTC. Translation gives CASGYQETQYF.

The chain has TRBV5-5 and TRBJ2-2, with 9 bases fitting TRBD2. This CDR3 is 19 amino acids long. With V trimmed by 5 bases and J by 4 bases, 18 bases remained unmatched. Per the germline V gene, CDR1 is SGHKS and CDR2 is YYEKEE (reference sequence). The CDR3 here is CASSLAGANLRASTGELFF. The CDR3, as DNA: TGTGCCAGCAGTTTAGCGGGGGCCAACCTCCGCGCGAGCACCGGGGAGCTGTTTTTT.

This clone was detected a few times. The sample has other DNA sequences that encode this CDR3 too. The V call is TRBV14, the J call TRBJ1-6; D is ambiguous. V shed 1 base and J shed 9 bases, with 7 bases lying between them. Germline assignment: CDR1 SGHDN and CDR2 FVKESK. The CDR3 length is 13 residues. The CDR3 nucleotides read TGTGCCAGCAGCCAAGGGAGGGCTTCACCCCTCCACTTT. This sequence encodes CASSQGRASPLHF.

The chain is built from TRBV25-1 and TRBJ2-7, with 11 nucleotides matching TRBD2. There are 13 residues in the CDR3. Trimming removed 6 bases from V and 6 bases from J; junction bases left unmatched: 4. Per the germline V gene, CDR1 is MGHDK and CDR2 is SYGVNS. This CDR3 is CASSLGTSGEQYF. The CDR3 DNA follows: TGTGCCAGCAGCCTCGGGACTAGCGGCGAGCAGTACTTC.

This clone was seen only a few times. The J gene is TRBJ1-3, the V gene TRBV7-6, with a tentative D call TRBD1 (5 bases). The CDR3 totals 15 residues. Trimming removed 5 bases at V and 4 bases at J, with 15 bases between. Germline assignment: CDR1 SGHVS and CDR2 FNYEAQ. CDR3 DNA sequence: TGTGCCAGCAGCCTCGAGGCGGGACCGGGAAACACCATATATTTT. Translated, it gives CASSLEAGPGNTIYF.

The DNA for the CDR3 is TGTGCCAGCAGCGAGGGACAGGGGGCGATCTCTGGAAACACCATATATTTT. It translates to CASSEGQGAISGNTIYF. The chain has TRBV7-8 and TRBJ1-3; 12 bases fit TRBD1. V shed 5 bases, J shed 0 bases, and the junction held 5 bases outside the gene matches. This CDR3 has 17 residues. From germline, CDR1 is SGHVS and CDR2 FQNEAQ.

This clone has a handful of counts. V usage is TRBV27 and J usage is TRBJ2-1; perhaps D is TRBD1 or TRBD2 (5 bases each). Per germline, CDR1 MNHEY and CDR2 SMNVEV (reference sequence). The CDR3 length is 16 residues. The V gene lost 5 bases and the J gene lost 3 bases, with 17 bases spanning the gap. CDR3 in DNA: TGTGCCAGCAGTACATGGGTGGGGGTGGGCTACAATGAGCAGTTCTTC. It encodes CASSTWVGVGYNEQFF.

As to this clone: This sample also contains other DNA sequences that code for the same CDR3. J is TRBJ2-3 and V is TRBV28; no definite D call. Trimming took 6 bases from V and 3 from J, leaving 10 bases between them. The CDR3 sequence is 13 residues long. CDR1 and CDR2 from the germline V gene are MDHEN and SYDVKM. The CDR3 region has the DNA TGTGCCAGCAGACAACAAGGGACAGATACGCAGTATTTT. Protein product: CASRQQGTDTQYF.

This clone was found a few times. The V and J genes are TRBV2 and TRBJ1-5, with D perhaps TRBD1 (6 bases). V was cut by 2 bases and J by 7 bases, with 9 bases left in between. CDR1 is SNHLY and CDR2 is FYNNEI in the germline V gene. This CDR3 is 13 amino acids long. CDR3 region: CASSERGLQPQHF. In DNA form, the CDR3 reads TGTGCCAGCAGTGAAAGGGGGTTGCAGCCCCAGCATTTT.

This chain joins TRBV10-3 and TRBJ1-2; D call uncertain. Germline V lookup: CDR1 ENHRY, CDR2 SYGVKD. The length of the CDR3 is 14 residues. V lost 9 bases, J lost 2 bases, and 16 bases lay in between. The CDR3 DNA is TGTGCCATTCTGCCCTCTAACGCGAACTATGGCTACACCTTC. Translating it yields CAILPSNANYGYTF.

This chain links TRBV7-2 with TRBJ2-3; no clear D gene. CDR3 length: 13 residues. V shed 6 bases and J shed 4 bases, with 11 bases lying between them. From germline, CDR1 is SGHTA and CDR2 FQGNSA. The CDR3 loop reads CASRYLGSDTQYF. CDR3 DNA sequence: TGTGCCAGCAGGTATCTAGGTTCAGATACGCAGTATTTT. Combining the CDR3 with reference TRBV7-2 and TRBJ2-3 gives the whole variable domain GAGVSQSPSNKVTEKGKDVELRCDPISGHTALYWYRQSLGQGLEFLIYFQGNSAPDKSGLPSDRFSAERTGGSVSTLTIQRTQQEDSAVYLCASRYLGSDTQYFGPGTRLTVL.

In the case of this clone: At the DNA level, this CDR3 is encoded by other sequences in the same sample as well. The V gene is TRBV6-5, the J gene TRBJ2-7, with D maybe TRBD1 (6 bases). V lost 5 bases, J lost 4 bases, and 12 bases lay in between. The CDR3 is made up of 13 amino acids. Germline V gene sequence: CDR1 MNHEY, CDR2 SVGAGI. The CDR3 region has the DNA TGTGCCAGCAGTGGCCCCCAGGGGTACGAGCAGTACTTC. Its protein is CASSGPQGYEQYF.